The clone carrying this TCR beta chain appeared once. Its target is not known. Clones were sequenced by immunoSEQ multiplex PCR, and TCRdb holds only the in-frame ones, with some missing. The table shows some 120,000 clones, with around 94% occurring only once. The data were taken from a study of siplizumab effects on memory and regulatory T cells. General study results and limits: The study did not confirm that proliferating Tregs from siplizumab cultures were suppressive. In roughly 75-97% of proliferating CD4+ or CD8+ clones, a naive or memory phenotype could not be assigned.

The germline V and J ends were trimmed by 3 bases and 5 bases, with 8 bases remaining between them. In germline, CDR1 is SGHTS, CDR2 YDEGEE. This CDR3 has 12 residues. This sequence joins TRBV5-8 and TRBJ1-1; no clear D gene. This TCR derives from a human donor in good health. Sequenced sample: non-Treg CD4+ T cells sorted from blood. The CDR3 bases are TGTGCCAGCAGCTATTCATCGACTGAAGCTTTCTTT. Amino acids: CASSYSSTEAFF. Combining the CDR3 with reference TRBV5-8 and TRBJ1-1 gives the whole variable domain EAGVTQSPTHLIKTRGQQATLRCSPISGHTSVYWYQQALGLGLQFLLWYDEGEERNRGNFPPRFSGRQFPNYSSELNVNALELEDSALYLCASSYSSTEAFFGQGTRLTVV.